The rows below give T cell receptor beta chains drawn from one sample of a study of spatial heterogeneity in lung cancer. TCRdb fed the 5' RACE reads into MiXCR, producing one record per CDR3 protein. Altogether approximately 25,000 distinct CDR3 sequences are present, approximately 7% being singletons, with the ten largest covering roughly an eighth. The sample consisted of PBMCs, taken at surgery. These receptors were collected from a male donor with early-stage non-small cell lung cancer. The CDR3 runs from the conserved cysteine through the conserved F or W. A D gene is named only where the DNA matches it firmly. Not all rows give a size; the values are once, few, many and, for expanded clones, a class.

TRBV3-1	.	many	TRBJ1-6	TGTGCCAGCAGCCCCCGGGGAGGAAATTCACCCCTCCACTTT	CASSPRGGNSPLHF
TRBV28	.	.	TRBJ1-3	TGTGCCAGCAGGGAAGGAGGACCTACCTCTGGAAACACCATATATTTT	CASREGGPTSGNTIYF
TRBV2	TRBD1	.	TRBJ1-4	TGTGCCAGCAATCTACAGGGGCAGGCTGAAAAACTGTTTTTT	CASNLQGQAEKLFF
TRBV15	.	medium-sized	TRBJ1-3	TGTGCCACCAGCAGAGCAGGGTCTGGAAACACCATATATTTT	CATSRAGSGNTIYF
TRBV6-2/TRBV6-3	.	many	TRBJ1-1	TGTGCCAGCAGGCCCCAGGGCAGGTCTTACACTGAAGCTTTCTTT	CASRPQGRSYTEAFF
TRBV20-1	TRBD2	few	TRBJ2-5	TGCAGTGCTAGAGATATAGGGAGGGGAGAGACCCAGTACTTC	CSARDIGRGETQYF
TRBV12-3/TRBV12-4	.	few	TRBJ2-5	TGTGCCAGCAGTTTAGGGAGAGGTTTTCGTGCAGAGACCCAGTACTTC	CASSLGRGFRAETQYF
TRBV4-2	.	.	TRBJ2-3	TGTGCCAGCAGCCAAGTTGGGCAGGGGAGCACAGATACGCAGTATTTT	CASSQVGQGSTDTQYF
TRBV28	TRBD1	few	TRBJ2-3	TGTGCCAGCAGCCGGGACAGTAGCACAGATACGCAGTATTTT	CASSRDSSTDTQYF
TRBV7-2	.	many	TRBJ2-1	TGTGCCAGCAGCCCATCCCGGGGGCCCGGGAATGAGCAGTTCTTC	CASSPSRGPGNEQFF
TRBV7-3	TRBD2	many	TRBJ2-1	TGTGCCAGCAGCCCCCCTGGGACTAGTGATTACAATGAGCAGTTCTTC	CASSPPGTSDYNEQFF
TRBV11-2	.	few	TRBJ2-3	TGTGCCAGCAGCTTAGTACAGGGTCTAACCCGGCCTAGCAGGGCCACAGATACGCAGTATTTT	CASSLVQGLTRPSRATDTQYF
TRBV6-5	.	.	TRBJ2-7	TGTGCCAGCAGTCACCGGGACTTGTCCTACGAGCAGTACTTC	CASSHRDLSYEQYF
TRBV9	.	many	TRBJ2-1	TGTGCCAGCAGCGCTTCCCTAGGGGGGGCGGAGCAGTTCTTC	CASSASLGGAEQFF
TRBV10-2	.	many	TRBJ2-5	TGCGCCAGCAGTGATTCGGAAGAGACCCAGTACTTC	CASSDSEETQYF
TRBV7-9	.	many	TRBJ1-4	TGTGCCAGCAGCCCGGGGACGGCAACTAATGAAAAACTGTTTTTT	CASSPGTATNEKLFF